A single T cell receptor (beta chain) is shown here with its context. Using immunoSEQ multiplex PCR, the repertoire was profiled, and TCRdb retains in-frame clones only, with some absent. The sample has 75,000 to 100,000 clones; roughly 91% are singletons. The data were obtained in a study of blood T cell repertoires in COVID-19. In the study overall: The study drew acute and convalescent COVID-19 samples from the United States, Italy and Spain. PBMCs, B-cell-depleted T cells, or T cells provided the cDNA or gDNA that made up the material.

Looked up from germline, CDR1 is SGDLS and CDR2 is YYNGEE. V shed 4 bases and J shed 1 base, with 14 bases lying between them. This CDR3 is 16 amino acids long. The chain carries TRBV9 and TRBJ2-2, with unresolved D. This receptor was taken from a woman older than 75 with acute or convalescent COVID-19. Material: peripheral blood. The CDR3 loop reads CASSPSLRQNTGELFF. The CDR3 DNA is TGTGCCAGCAGCCCAAGCCTCAGACAGAACACCGGGGAGCTGTTTTTT.